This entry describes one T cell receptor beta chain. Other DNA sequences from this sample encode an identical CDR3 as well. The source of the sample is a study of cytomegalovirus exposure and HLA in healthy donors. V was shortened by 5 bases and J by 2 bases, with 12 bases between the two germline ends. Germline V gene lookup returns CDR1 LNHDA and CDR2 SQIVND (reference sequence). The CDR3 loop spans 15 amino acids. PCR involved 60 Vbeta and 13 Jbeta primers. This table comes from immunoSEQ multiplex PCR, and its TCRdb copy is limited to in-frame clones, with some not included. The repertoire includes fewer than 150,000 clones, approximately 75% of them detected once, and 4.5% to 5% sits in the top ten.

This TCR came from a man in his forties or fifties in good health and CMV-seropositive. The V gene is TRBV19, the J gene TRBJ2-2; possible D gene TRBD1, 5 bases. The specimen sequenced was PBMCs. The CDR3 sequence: CASSRQGANTGELFF. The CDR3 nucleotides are TGTGCCAGTAGTCGGCAAGGGGCAAACACCGGGGAGCTGTTTTTT.